These 2 T cell receptor beta chains were sequenced from one sample in a study of T cells after yellow fever vaccination. One entry per CDR3 protein, called by TCRdb with MiXCR from the 5' RACE reads. This table holds 300,000 to 400,000 distinct CDR3 sequences, approximately 4% found once. This sample comprised PBMCs, obtained 5 days after the yellow fever booster vaccination. The receptors were gathered from a man younger than 35 who received the YFV17D yellow fever vaccine.

The V and J genes are TRBV9 and TRBJ2-1; D may be TRBD2 (7 bases). CDR1 SGDLS and CDR2 YYNGEE come from the germline V gene. This CDR3 contains 14 residues. V was trimmed by 4 bases and J by 8 bases, leaving 16 bases between them. The CDR3 DNA is TGTGCCAGCAGCCGGGGGGCCCACCGCGATGAGCAGTTCTTC. Translating it yields CASSRGAHRDEQFF.

The table lists this clonotype with a few counts. The V gene is TRBV5-5, the J gene TRBJ2-1; maybe TRBD2 (5 bases). With 1 base removed from V and 10 bases from J, the gap between germline ends came to 12 bases. CDR3 length equals 13 residues. In germline, CDR1 is SGHKS, CDR2 YYEKEE (reference sequence). In DNA form, the CDR3 reads TGTGCCAGCAGCTTGACGGGGTTTGGGGAGCAGTTCTTC. It codes for CASSLTGFGEQFF.